A single sample gave rise to the 5 T cell receptor beta chains below, sequenced in a study of T cell responses to AZD1222 COVID-19 vaccine. The method was immunoSEQ multiplex PCR; TCRdb's version includes in-frame clones alone and lacks a portion of them. Here the sample spans 96,000 or so clones, roughly 87% being singletons. The sample was peripheral blood, taken on day 0 of AZD1222 vaccination. The receptors were gathered from an adult in good health.

The chain joins TRBV6-5 to TRBJ2-2; 7 nucleotides agree with TRBD2. Germline lookup yields CDR1 MNHEY and CDR2 SVGAGI. This CDR3 spans 14 amino acids. The V gene end was trimmed by 4 bases and the J gene end by 7 bases; junction bases not matched to a gene: 6. CDR3 sequence (DNA): TGTGCCAGCAGTTCGGGGGGATTCGGCGGGGAGCTGTTTTTT. Amino acid sequence: CASSSGGFGGELFF.

The chain joins TRBV9 to TRBJ2-1, with D tentatively TRBD1 (6 bases). The CDR3 runs 13 residues. CDR1 is SGDLS and CDR2 is YYNGEE in the germline V gene. V was clipped by 3 bases and J by 10 bases, with 14 bases between them. CDR3 coding DNA: TGTGCCAGCAGCGCTGAACAGGGATGGGAGCAGTTCTTC. Amino acids: CASSAEQGWEQFF.

This chain joins TRBV9 and TRBJ1-6, with a tentative D call TRBD1 (5 bases). The V end lost 0 bases, the J end lost 1 base, and 11 bases lay between the germline ends. The CDR3 spans 17 residues. Germline V gene data show CDR1 as SGDLS and CDR2 as YYNGEE. CDR3 residues: CASSVVAGPSYNSPLHF. In nucleotides, the CDR3 is TGTGCCAGCAGCGTAGTCGCAGGGCCTTCCTATAATTCACCCCTCCACTTT.

The chain carries TRBV5-4 and TRBJ2-1; 11 bases are a match to TRBD2. Germline CDR1 reads SGHNT; CDR2 reads YYREEE (reference sequence). Germline trimming cut 0 bases from V and 9 bases from J; bases unmatched to any gene: 5. This CDR3 comprises 15 residues. The CDR3 protein is CASSLVASGRSEQFF. The CDR3 DNA reads TGTGCCAGCAGCTTGGTTGCTAGCGGGAGGAGTGAGCAGTTCTTC.

The CDR3 DNA reads TGTGCCAGCAGCTCGGACAGGAACTATGGCTACACCTTC. It encodes CASSSDRNYGYTF. The J gene is TRBJ1-2, the V gene TRBV13, with 7 bases matching TRBD1. Germline CDR1 PRHDT, CDR2 FYEKMQ (reference sequence). Losses at the gene ends were 4 bases for V and 2 bases for J; bases not matched to a gene: 1. This CDR3 has 13 residues.